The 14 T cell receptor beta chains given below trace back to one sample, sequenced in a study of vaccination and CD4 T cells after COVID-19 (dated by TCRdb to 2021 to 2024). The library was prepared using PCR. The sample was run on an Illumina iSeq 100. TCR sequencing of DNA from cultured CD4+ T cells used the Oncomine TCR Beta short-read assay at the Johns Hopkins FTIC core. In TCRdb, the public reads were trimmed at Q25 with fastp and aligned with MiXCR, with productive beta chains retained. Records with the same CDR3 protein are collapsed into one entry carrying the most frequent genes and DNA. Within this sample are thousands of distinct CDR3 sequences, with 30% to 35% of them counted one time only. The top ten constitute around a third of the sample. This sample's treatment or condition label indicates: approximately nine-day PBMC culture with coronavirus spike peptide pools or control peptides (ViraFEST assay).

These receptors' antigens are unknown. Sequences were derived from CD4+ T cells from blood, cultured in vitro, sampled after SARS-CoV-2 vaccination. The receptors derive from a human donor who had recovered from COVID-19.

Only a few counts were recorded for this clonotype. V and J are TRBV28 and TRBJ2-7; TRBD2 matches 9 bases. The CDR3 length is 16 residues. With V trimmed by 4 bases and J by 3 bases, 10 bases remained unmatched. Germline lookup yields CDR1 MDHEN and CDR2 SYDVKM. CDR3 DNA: TGTGCCAGCAGTTACCGCTTAGCGGGAGCGGTCTACGAGCAGTACTTC. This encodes CASSYRLAGAVYEQYF.

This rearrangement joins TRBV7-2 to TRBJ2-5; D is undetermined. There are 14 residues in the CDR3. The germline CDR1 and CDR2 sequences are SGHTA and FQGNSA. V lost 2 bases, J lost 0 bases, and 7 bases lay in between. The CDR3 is CASSLRAYQETQYF. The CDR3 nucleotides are TGTGCCAGCAGCTTAAGAGCATACCAAGAGACCCAGTACTTC.

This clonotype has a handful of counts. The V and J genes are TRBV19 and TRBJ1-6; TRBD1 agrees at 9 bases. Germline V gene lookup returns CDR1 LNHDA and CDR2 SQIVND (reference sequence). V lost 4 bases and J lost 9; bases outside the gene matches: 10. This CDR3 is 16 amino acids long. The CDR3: CASSNRDREFGSPLHF. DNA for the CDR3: TGTGCCAGTAGTAACCGGGACAGGGAGTTTGGTTCACCCCTCCACTTT.

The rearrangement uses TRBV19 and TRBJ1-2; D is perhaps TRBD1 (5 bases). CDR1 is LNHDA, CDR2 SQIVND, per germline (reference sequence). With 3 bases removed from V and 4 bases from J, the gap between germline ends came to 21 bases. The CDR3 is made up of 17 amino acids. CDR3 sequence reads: CASSIAVGVLPPYGYTF. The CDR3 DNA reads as TGTGCCAGTAGTATCGCGGTGGGGGTATTACCTCCCTATGGCTACACCTTC.

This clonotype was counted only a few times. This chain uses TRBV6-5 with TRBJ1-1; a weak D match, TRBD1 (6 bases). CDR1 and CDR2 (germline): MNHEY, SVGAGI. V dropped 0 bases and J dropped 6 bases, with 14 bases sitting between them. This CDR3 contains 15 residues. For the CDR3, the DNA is TGTGCCAGCAGTTACTCGGGGGGCCCGGGCCCTGAAGCTTTCTTT. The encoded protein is CASSYSGGPGPEAFF.

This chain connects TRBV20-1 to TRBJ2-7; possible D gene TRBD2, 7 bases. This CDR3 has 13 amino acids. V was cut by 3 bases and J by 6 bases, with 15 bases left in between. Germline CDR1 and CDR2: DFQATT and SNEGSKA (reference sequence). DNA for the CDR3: TGCAGTGCTAGGTGGAGGGGGGGCGCCGAGCAGTACTTC. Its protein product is CSARWRGGAEQYF.

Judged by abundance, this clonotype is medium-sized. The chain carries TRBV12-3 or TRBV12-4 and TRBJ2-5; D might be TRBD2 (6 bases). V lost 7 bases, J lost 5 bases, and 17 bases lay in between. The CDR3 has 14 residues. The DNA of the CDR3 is TGTGCCAGCACCGATTATCTAGCGCCGGAGACCCAGTACTTC. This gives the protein CASTDYLAPETQYF.

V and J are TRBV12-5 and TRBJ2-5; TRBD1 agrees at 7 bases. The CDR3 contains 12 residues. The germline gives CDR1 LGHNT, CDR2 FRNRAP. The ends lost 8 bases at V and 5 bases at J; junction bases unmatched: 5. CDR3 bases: TGTGCTAGTTCTGGCAGGGGGGAGACCCAGTACTTC. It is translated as CASSGRGETQYF.

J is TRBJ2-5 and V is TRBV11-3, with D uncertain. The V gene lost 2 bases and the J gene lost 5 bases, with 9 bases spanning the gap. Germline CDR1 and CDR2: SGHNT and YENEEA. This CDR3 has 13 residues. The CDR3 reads CASSLRVEETQYF. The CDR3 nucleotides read TGTGCCAGCAGCTTAAGGGTAGAGGAGACCCAGTACTTC.

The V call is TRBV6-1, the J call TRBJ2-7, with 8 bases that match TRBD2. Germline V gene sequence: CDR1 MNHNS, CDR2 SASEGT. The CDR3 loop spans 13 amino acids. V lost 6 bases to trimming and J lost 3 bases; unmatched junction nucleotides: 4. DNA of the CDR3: TGTGCCAGCAGCACGGGACTAGACTACGAGCAGTACTTC. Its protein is CASSTGLDYEQYF.

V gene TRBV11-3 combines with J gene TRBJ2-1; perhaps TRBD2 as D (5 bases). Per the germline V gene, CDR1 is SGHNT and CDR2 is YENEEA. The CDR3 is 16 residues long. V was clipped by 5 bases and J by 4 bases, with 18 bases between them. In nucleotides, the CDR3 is TGTGCCAGCAGCGCCCTCGGGGAAGGGTGGTACAATGAGCAGTTCTTC. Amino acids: CASSALGEGWYNEQFF.

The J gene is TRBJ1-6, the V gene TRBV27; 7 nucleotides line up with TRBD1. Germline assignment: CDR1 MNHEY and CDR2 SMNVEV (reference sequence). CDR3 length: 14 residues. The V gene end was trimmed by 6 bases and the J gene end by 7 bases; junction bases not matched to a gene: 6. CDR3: CASSSTGRNSPLHF. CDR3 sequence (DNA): TGTGCCAGCAGCTCGACAGGGCGGAATTCACCCCTCCACTTT.

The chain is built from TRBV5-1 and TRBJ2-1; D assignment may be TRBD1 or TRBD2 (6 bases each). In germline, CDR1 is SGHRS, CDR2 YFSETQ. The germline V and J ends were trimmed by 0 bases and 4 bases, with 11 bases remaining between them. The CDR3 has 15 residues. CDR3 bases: TGCGCCAGCAGCTTGGTGGGGGGCCCTTACAATGAGCAGTTCTTC. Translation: CASSLVGGPYNEQFF.

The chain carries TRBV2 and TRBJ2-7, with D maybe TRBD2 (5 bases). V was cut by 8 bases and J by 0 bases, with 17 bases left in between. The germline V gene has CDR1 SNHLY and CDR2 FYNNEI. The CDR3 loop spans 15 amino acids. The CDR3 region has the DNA TGTGCCAGCCGGAGGTCAGCACTGAGCTCCTACGAGCAGTACTTC. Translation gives CASRRSALSSYEQYF.